This section outlines one TCR beta chain sequence together with its context. This specimen comes from a study of technical replicates of blood from a few donors. The CDR3 loop spans 14 amino acids. The ends were cut back, 5 bases at V and 4 bases at J, with 12 bases in the middle. The germline gives CDR1 SEHNR, CDR2 FQNEAQ (reference sequence). Sequencing used immunoSEQ multiplex PCR; TCRdb keeps in-frame clones, though not all of them. Among 65,000 to 90,000 clones, 86% were seen once, and the ten largest hold under 5.5%. The chain uses TRBV7-9 and TRBJ2-1; tentatively, D is TRBD1 (6 bases). What was sequenced was PBMCs. The sequence was collected from a human donor in good health. Some clones in this sample may be carry-over from other donors' samples. The CDR3: CASSQGSNYNEQFF. The CDR3 bases are TGTGCCAGCAGCCAGGGGTCTAATTACAATGAGCAGTTCTTC.